This TCR beta chain was recovered during a study of T cells and copy number aberrations in small-cell lung cancer. Study-wide findings and caveats: The study's sample size was small, so findings need validation.

Donors had limited-stage small-cell lung cancer and underwent surgical resection in Hangzhou, China, between the late 2000s and the early 2020s. No donor received preoperative chemotherapy or radiotherapy, or immunotherapy before or after surgery. Data came from immunoSEQ multiplex PCR; TCRdb stores just in-frame clones and leaves some out. Among over 950 clones listed, approximately 84% were seen once. Germline values: CDR1 MGHRA, CDR2 YSYEKL. The CDR3 is made up of 15 amino acids. Unmatched junction bases numbered 6, after V lost 3 bases and J lost 6 bases. Notes on this clone: The antigen remains undetermined.

The chain links TRBV4-1 to TRBJ2-1; 9 nucleotides line up with TRBD1. Input material: tumor tissue. The origin of this receptor is a man between 60 and 75 years old with small cell lung cancer. Here the CDR3 DNA reads TGCGCCAGCAGCCAGAATATACAGGGGGCCAATGAGCAGTTCTTC. This sequence encodes CASSQNIQGANEQFF.